This T cell receptor beta chain was recovered during a study of blood T cell repertoires in COVID-19. On the study more broadly: The origin of the acute and convalescent COVID-19 samples was the United States, Italy and Spain.

CDR1 and CDR2 (germline): SGHTA, FQGTGA. Trimming shortened V by 5 bases and J by 3 bases, and 7 bases separated the two germline ends. This CDR3 comprises 13 residues. Libraries were prepared by immunoSEQ multiplex PCR; TCRdb keeps only in-frame clonotypes and omits some of them. The sample lists around 70,000 clones, 65% to 90% occurring once. The TCR comes from a man at least 80 years old with acute or convalescent COVID-19. The chain joins TRBV7-3 to TRBJ2-2, with no clear D. The sample consisted of peripheral blood. CDR3 bases: TGTGCCAGCAGCGCCTACGACACCGGGGAGCTGTTTTTT. This sequence encodes CASSAYDTGELFF.